The entry below describes one T cell receptor (gamma chain). Its antigen is not yet known. The record has no base qualities; no much larger clone is one base away. The data are from a study of gamma delta lymphoproliferative disorders and STAT genes (dated by TCRdb to 2016 to 2019). Background for the entire study: Of the 9 Tgammadelta LGLL patients who were sequenced, symptomatic disease was observed in 4 and an indolent course was observed in 5. The study profiled TCR gamma and delta CDR3 repertoires by deep sequencing in Tgammadelta lymphoproliferative disease patients and healthy controls, within a larger immunophenotypic and STAT-mutation study. To confirm the results, all delta-chain samples and a couple of gamma-chain samples were sequenced a second time. Because no corresponding Invivoscribe delta assay was available, delta-chain libraries were prepared according to the standard operating procedure of the EuroClonality-NGS working group. The TCR-sequenced pilot group comprised about 9 Tgammadelta large granular lymphocyte leukemia patients and a couple of hepatosplenic T-cell lymphoma patients. The LymphoTrack Dx TCRG Assay was used to prepare gamma-chain libraries from at least 50 ng of genomic DNA. Paper-wide results and their limitations: Control T cells were likely spread across varied maturation stages, whereas leukemic cells were skewed toward terminal effectors, which potentially limits comparisons between patients and controls. Major clones in indolent patients were dominated by Vgamma9-JgammaP and Vdelta2-Ddelta3-Jdelta1 rearrangements, but these rearrangements were absent in symptomatic patients, who instead used less common gene combinations. When whole repertoires were clustered, patient gamma repertoires were grouped separately from healthy controls, whereas no separation between groups was observed for delta repertoires. Almost every major gamma and delta clonotype in patients was public, meaning shared with at least one healthy donor, and only a couple of gamma clonotypes were private to disease. The authors noted that NGS specificity may be reduced at low frequencies, so the public or private nature of leukemic clones needs confirmation.

In both library preparation methods, multiplex PCR was run with primers aimed at the conserved V and J regions of the TCR genes. Amplicons were purified, pooled and sequenced on an Illumina MiSeq platform. Per the authors' processing: MiXCR performed V(D)J alignment, clonotype assembly and translation, and VDJtools was used for functionality assessment and CDR3 repertoire analyses. CDR3 was defined according to IMGT, and analyses were limited to productive sequences using functional genes, with ORF genes and pseudogenes excluded. A custom Python script was used to search all patients and controls for identical amino acid CDR3s of major clonotypes (frequency >=5%). To compare clonotype frequencies between patients and controls, a one-sided non-parametric Wilcoxon test was applied. TCRdb reprocessed the public reads with the caller CATT; rows with the same DNA were merged afterwards. In this record, the V and J calls reflect TCRdb's handling and not the investigators' own analysis. This sample has some 1,200 gamma-chain clones in its table, and 8.5% to 10% of those were observed once. The leading ten clones occupy roughly 90% of the sample.

For TCR sequencing, genomic DNA was taken from peripheral blood mononuclear cells isolated from both patients and controls. The median age of the sequenced patients was approximately 63 years, and the group included four or five males and roughly 6 females. Patients were enrolled at one hematology unit in Padova, Italy, and were reclassified as T-LGLL or HSTCL using the 2017 WHO criteria. All patient samples were collected while patients were either off therapy or before therapy. Germline trimming amounts to 4 bases on V and 3 bases on J, with 3 as the count of junction bases outside the gene matches. From the cysteine through the phenylalanine, the CDR3 covers 12 amino acids. Only the CDR3 DNA is retained, 36 bases long and in frame from the first base. For CDR1 and CDR2, the germline V gene lists VENAVY and YDSYNSRV.

The sequence joins TRGV8 to TRGJ1 or TRGJ2. The sequencing sample was made of blood. This TCR was sampled from a human donor with gamma-delta T-cell large granular lymphocyte leukemia. This receptor has the CDR3 CATWDSYYKKLF. The sequence in DNA is TGTGCCACCTGGGACAGTTATTATAAGAAACTCTTT.